The T cell receptor beta chain described here comes from a study of technical replicates of blood from four donors. TCRdb keeps only in-frame clones here, not all; method: immunoSEQ multiplex PCR. The table includes 30,000 to 40,000 clones, around 94% detected once. The CDR3 is 13 amino acids. Germline CDR1 reads ENHRY; CDR2 reads SYGVKD. Trimming cost V 6 bases and J 4 bases, with 10 bases left between them. This sequence joins TRBV10-3 and TRBJ2-1; D may be TRBD1 (5 bases). This receptor was obtained from a human donor in good health. Some clones in this sample may be carry-over from other donors' samples. The sample was PBMCs. CDR3 nucleotide sequence: TGTGCCATCAGGGAAGACAGATACAATGAGCAGTTCTTC. It encodes CAIREDRYNEQFF.